Shown below are 27 T cell receptor beta chains from a single sample sequenced in a study of long-term antiretroviral therapy in people with HIV. Survey-level resolution applied to immunoSEQ assay v3.0. Profiled with immunoSEQ multiplex PCR; TCRdb holds only in-frame clones, not every one. The table lists just over 20,000 clones, approximately 82% of them singletons. The sequenced sample was unsorted PBMCs, obtained 0.5 years after starting antiretroviral therapy. The receptors originated from a man aged 18 to 30 with HIV.

This clone was recorded once. This sequence joins TRBV30 and TRBJ2-1; no reliable D call. This CDR3 spans 15 amino acids. The germline gives CDR1 GTSNPN, CDR2 SVGIG (reference sequence). V lost 3 bases to trimming and J lost 7 bases, with 19 bases between them. CDR3 loop: CAWRDAGFGLNEQFF. The DNA of the CDR3 is TGTGCCTGGAGGGATGCTGGGTTTGGGCTTAATGAGCAGTTCTTC.

The rearrangement uses TRBV18 and TRBJ1-2; 8 nucleotides align to TRBD1. Germline V gene lookup returns CDR1 KGHSH and CDR2 LQKENI. This CDR3 comprises 14 residues. Losses at the gene ends were 3 bases for V and 5 bases for J; bases not matched to a gene: 5. The CDR3 sequence is CASSPDRGWYGYTF. The CDR3 DNA is TGTGCCAGCTCACCTGACAGGGGTTGGTATGGCTACACCTTC.

The chain carries TRBV7-3 and TRBJ1-1; the D is unclear. Trimming took off 7 bases at V and 5 bases at J, with 17 bases between the two ends. The CDR3 is 14 amino acids. Germline V gene lookup returns CDR1 SGHTA and CDR2 FQGTGA. The CDR3 nucleotides are TGTGCCAGCACCCCCGGAGGGAGGGTAACTGAAGCTTTCTTT. Translated, it gives CASTPGGRVTEAFF.

In its sample, this clone was seen once. The chain's CDR3 is CASSFVEFYTDTQYF. CDR3 sequence (DNA): TGTGCCAGCAGCTTTGTGGAATTTTACACAGATACGCAGTATTTT. The chain is built from TRBV5-5 and TRBJ2-3; no definite D call. This CDR3 contains 15 residues. V was cut by 2 bases and J by 2 bases, with 12 bases left in between. Germline V CDR1 and CDR2: SGHKS, YYEKEE (reference sequence).

The chain has TRBV6-5 and TRBJ1-1; D not certain. This CDR3 spans 12 amino acids. Trimming took 5 bases from V and 7 from J, leaving 11 bases between them. Germline CDR1 and CDR2: MNHEY and SVGAGI. CDR3 nucleotide sequence: TGTGCCAGCAGTCTGGGCGAAAATGAAGCTTTCTTT. Translation: CASSLGENEAFF.

This sequence joins TRBV6-4 and TRBJ2-1; TRBD2 agrees at 7 bases. Germline CDR1 reads MRHNA; CDR2 reads SNTAGT. J lost 5 bases, V lost 4 bases, and 2 bases had no gene match. The CDR3 length is 13 residues. The CDR3 loop reads CASSAGGHNEQFF. DNA for the CDR3: TGTGCCAGCAGTGCGGGAGGACACAATGAGCAGTTCTTC.

This sequence joins TRBV18 and TRBJ2-1, with 9 bases matching TRBD2. V lost 6 bases to trimming and J lost 7 bases; unmatched junction nucleotides: 13. From germline, CDR1 is KGHSH and CDR2 LQKENI. The CDR3 loop spans 16 amino acids. The CDR3 protein is CASSPAGGGVLNEQFF. The CDR3 DNA sequence: TGTGCCAGCTCCCCGGCTGGCGGGGGGGTCTTAAATGAGCAGTTCTTC.

The rearrangement uses TRBV28 and TRBJ2-3, with a possible D match to TRBD1 (6 bases). In germline, CDR1 is MDHEN, CDR2 SYDVKM. CDR3 length: 17 residues. V lost 2 bases, J lost 0 bases, and 15 bases lay in between. CDR3 sequence reads: CASSLRLDRPSTDTQYF. CDR3 sequence (DNA): TGTGCCAGCAGTTTACGCTTGGACAGACCTAGCACAGATACGCAGTATTTT.

This chain joins TRBV29-1 and TRBJ1-2; D uncertain. Trimming shortened V by 5 bases and J by 4 bases, and 11 bases separated the two germline ends. From germline, CDR1 is SQVTM and CDR2 ANQGSEA. The CDR3 is 12 amino acids. CDR3 sequence (DNA): TGCAGCGTTTTACCCGGACCCTATGGCTACACCTTC. Amino acid sequence: CSVLPGPYGYTF.

This clone was counted a few times. The rearrangement joins TRBV5-1 to TRBJ1-2; D is possibly TRBD1 (5 bases). The V and J ends lost 3 bases and 6 bases respectively, with 18 bases between them. The CDR3 has 15 residues. From germline, CDR1 is SGHRS and CDR2 YFSETQ. The CDR3 sequence: CASSSEGVMGNGYTF. The CDR3 DNA follows: TGCGCCAGCAGCTCAGAAGGGGTAATGGGGAATGGCTACACCTTC.

The rearrangement links TRBV5-1 to TRBJ2-2; 12 nucleotides agree with TRBD1. Germline V gives CDR1 SGHRS, CDR2 YFSETQ. The CDR3 runs 16 residues. The V gene end was trimmed by 4 bases and the J gene end by 3 bases; junction bases not matched to a gene: 4. The CDR3 reads CASSPGQGADTGELFF. The CDR3 DNA sequence: TGCGCCAGCAGCCCGGGACAGGGGGCGGACACCGGGGAGCTGTTTTTT.

DNA of the CDR3: TGTGCCACCAAAGGCGCCCCTGGGGCCAACGTCCTGACTTTC. This sequence encodes CATKGAPGANVLTF. The chain is built from TRBV28 and TRBJ2-6; no firm D call. The ends were cut back, 10 bases at V and 2 bases at J, with 12 bases in the middle. The germline gives CDR1 MDHEN, CDR2 SYDVKM. The CDR3 has 14 amino acids.

This clone has more than one count but fewer than ten. The V gene is TRBV7-3, the J gene TRBJ2-3; the match to TRBD2 covers 7 bases. The CDR3 sequence is 15 residues long. Germline CDR1 and CDR2: SGHTA and FQGTGA. The V gene end was trimmed by 1 base and the J gene end by 1 base; junction bases not matched to a gene: 2. Here the CDR3 DNA reads TGTGCCAGCAGCTTAATGGCGGGAGGCACAGATACGCAGTATTTT. This translates into CASSLMAGGTDTQYF.

The J gene is TRBJ2-5, the V gene TRBV5-8; 8 bases map to TRBD1. This CDR3 is built from 15 residues. V trimming: 2 bases; J trimming: 0 bases; junction bases outside the gene matches: 3. Looked up from germline, CDR1 is SGHTS and CDR2 is YDEGEE. The CDR3 sequence is CASSLSGQDQETQYF. CDR3 nucleotides: TGTGCCAGCAGCTTATCGGGACAGGACCAAGAGACCCAGTACTTC.

The V and J genes are TRBV28 and TRBJ1-5, with TRBD1 matching over 8 bases. With 4 bases clipped from V and 0 bases from J, the junction kept 11 bases outside the gene matches. Germline V gene lookup returns CDR1 MDHEN and CDR2 SYDVKM. The CDR3 contains 18 residues. The CDR3 nucleotides read TGTGCCAGCAGTTACCCTCGGGACAGGAGGTATAGCAATCAGCCCCAGCATTTT. Its protein is CASSYPRDRRYSNQPQHF.

This clone was recorded a few times. The rearrangement joins TRBV7-9 to TRBJ1-1; no reliable D call. V gave up 4 bases and J gave up 8 bases, with 5 bases separating them. CDR1 is SEHNR, CDR2 FQNEAQ, per germline (reference sequence). This CDR3 is built from 10 residues. The CDR3 spells CASSSAEAFF. The CDR3 DNA reads as TGTGCCAGCAGCTCAGCAGAAGCTTTCTTT. Drawing the rest from reference TRBV7-9 and TRBJ1-1, the complete variable domain is DTGVSQNPRHKITKRGQNVTFRCDPISEHNRLYWYRQTLGQGPEFLTYFQNEAQLEKSRLLSDRFSAERPKGSFSTLEIQRTEQGDSAMYLCASSSAEAFFGQGTRLTVV.

This clone was seen only once. This rearrangement joins TRBV7-9 to TRBJ2-5; TRBD1 matches at 7 bases. After removal of 5 bases from V and 0 bases from J, the junction contained 9 bases not matched to a gene. Germline assignment: CDR1 SEHNR and CDR2 FQNEAQ (reference sequence). The CDR3 runs 16 residues. CDR3 bases: TGTGCCAGCAGCGACCGGGACAGTGTTTACCAAGAGACCCAGTACTTC. Residues: CASSDRDSVYQETQYF.

The rearrangement joins TRBV7-9 to TRBJ2-4; 7 nucleotides align to TRBD1. CDR3 length: 19 amino acids. Germline V gene sequence: CDR1 SEHNR, CDR2 FQNEAQ (reference sequence). J was trimmed by 1 base and V by 5 bases; bases with no gene match: 17. The CDR3 region is CASSGRQGRSSGAKNIQYF. CDR3 in DNA: TGTGCCAGCAGCGGTAGACAGGGAAGATCGTCTGGGGCCAAAAACATTCAGTACTTC.

In its sample, this clone was seen a few times. The rearrangement joins TRBV25-1 to TRBJ1-2; a weak D match, TRBD1 (5 bases). The CDR3 runs to 13 residues. Germline V gives CDR1 MGHDK, CDR2 SYGVNS. With 7 bases removed from V and 0 bases from J, the gap between germline ends came to 9 bases. This chain's CDR3 is CASKGSANYGYTF. Here the CDR3 DNA reads TGTGCCAGCAAGGGGTCTGCTAACTATGGCTACACCTTC.

This clone is termed medium-sized. The genes are TRBV9 and TRBJ2-7; no definite D call. CDR1 SGDLS and CDR2 YYNGEE come from the germline V gene. The V end lost 0 bases, the J end lost 4 bases, and 17 bases lay between the germline ends. This CDR3 spans 16 amino acids. CDR3 in amino acids: CASSVAPGGNVYEQYF. The CDR3 DNA is TGTGCCAGCAGCGTAGCTCCTGGCGGAAATGTTTACGAGCAGTACTTC.

The chain employs TRBV2 and TRBJ1-4; D remains ambiguous. The germline CDR1 and CDR2 sequences are SNHLY and FYNNEI. Trimming took off 0 bases at V and 0 bases at J, with 5 bases between the two ends. The CDR3 runs 15 residues. CDR3 nucleotide sequence: TGTGCCAGCAGTGAAGCAACAACAACTAATGAAAAACTGTTTTTT. This sequence encodes CASSEATTTNEKLFF.

This clone was picked up one time. The chain is built from TRBV6-1 and TRBJ2-7, with a tentative D call TRBD1 (6 bases). Per germline, CDR1 MNHNS and CDR2 SASEGT. Trimming removed 8 bases from V and 0 bases from J, with 11 bases in between. This CDR3 spans 13 amino acids. The chain's CDR3 is CASLDRDSYEQYF. The CDR3 coding sequence is TGTGCCAGCTTGGACAGAGACTCCTACGAGCAGTACTTC.

This rearrangement joins TRBV9 to TRBJ1-1; no definite D call. The CDR3 is 13 amino acids. CDR1 SGDLS and CDR2 YYNGEE come from the germline V gene. Trimming took 1 base from V and 4 from J, leaving 8 bases between them. The CDR3 sequence: CASSVSTGTEAFF. CDR3 coding DNA: TGTGCCAGCAGCGTATCTACGGGCACTGAAGCTTTCTTT.

This chain uses TRBV7-2 with TRBJ2-1; 14 nucleotides align to TRBD2. The CDR3 totals 16 residues. J gave up 8 bases and V 5 bases, and 8 bases lay outside the gene matches. Per germline, CDR1 SGHTA and CDR2 FQGNSA. The CDR3 reads CASSLRLAGGPDEQFF. Here the CDR3 DNA reads TGTGCCAGCAGCCTGCGACTAGCGGGGGGGCCGGATGAGCAGTTCTTC.

The chain combines TRBV9 with TRBJ2-7; 10 bases agree with TRBD2. Germline CDR1 reads SGDLS; CDR2 reads YYNGEE. This CDR3 contains 15 residues. V lost 0 bases and J lost 3; bases outside the gene matches: 3. The CDR3 sequence is CASSVGTSGDYEQYF. CDR3 DNA: TGTGCCAGCAGCGTAGGGACTAGCGGAGACTACGAGCAGTACTTC.

V is TRBV19 and J is TRBJ1-2, with no clear D. This CDR3 is 13 amino acids long. With 4 bases removed from V and 8 bases from J, the gap between germline ends came to 14 bases. Germline V gives CDR1 LNHDA, CDR2 SQIVND (reference sequence). The CDR3 DNA follows: TGTGCCAGTAGTACCTCGGGAGGTCGAGGCTACACCTTC. It is translated as CASSTSGGRGYTF. Combining the CDR3 with reference TRBV19 and TRBJ1-2 gives the whole variable domain DGGITQSPKYLFRKEGQNVTLSCEQNLNHDAMYWYRQDPGQGLRLIYYSQIVNDFQKGDIAEGYSVSREKKESFPLTVTSAQKNPTAFYLCASSTSGGRGYTFGSGTRLTVV.

J is TRBJ1-1 and V is TRBV11-2; tentative D call: TRBD1 (5 bases). The CDR3 extends over 14 amino acids. CDR1 and CDR2 from the germline V gene are SGHAT and FQNNGV. V lost 5 bases, J lost 0 bases, and 10 bases lay in between. CDR3 bases: TGTGCCAGCAGCCGGGGGTCAATGAACACTGAAGCTTTCTTT. Translated, it gives CASSRGSMNTEAFF. Complete variable domain (other parts from reference TRBV11-2 and TRBJ1-1): EAGVAQSPRYKIIEKRQSVAFWCNPISGHATLYWYQQILGQGPKLLIQFQNNGVVDDSQLPKDRFSAERLKGVDSTLKIQPAKLEDSAVYLCASSRGSMNTEAFFGQGTRLTVV.